This T cell receptor beta chain came from a study of tumor-infiltrating lymphocytes in primary liver carcinoma (dated by TCRdb to between 2016 and 2019). Looking at the study overall: Hepatocellular carcinoma (four) or combined HCC and intrahepatic cholangiocarcinoma (one) was present in the five patients, who were three men and two women aged 30 to 69 years. The five patients had tumors of stage T1-T3 N0M0, with maximum diameters ranging from about 4.2 to 11 cm. Each sample produced about 3.5 to 7.13 million productive TCRbeta reads, and read depth showed no significant difference between tissue types. TCRbeta repertoire sequencing, expression microarrays and whole-exome sequencing were combined in the study across five regions of each liver tumor, with adjacent normal tissue and blood also included. A total of 35 or so specimens from 5 patients, comprising approximately 25 tumor regions, 5 adjacent noncancerous liver tissues and 5 peripheral blood samples, were covered by TCRbeta repertoire sequencing. High reproducibility was observed for the technical replicate repertoires, with mean shared-clone rates approximately 0.92 and correlation coefficients above 0.95.

General conclusions and limits of the study: Repertoire overlap was higher between tumor regions (mean about 35%) than tumor-adjacent (approximately 17%) or tumor-blood (14%) pairs, consistent with antigen-driven expansion. The top 250 clones made up a significantly larger repertoire fraction in tumors than in blood (p = 0.039). Only the TCR beta chain was sequenced, which likely underestimates true repertoire diversity because unpaired alpha chains were not captured. Comparison of CD4+ and CD8+ T cell repertoires was precluded by the use of bulk unsorted samples. With just 4 or 5 patients in the study, the authors point out that the findings should be validated in a larger study.

Total RNA and DNA were co-extracted from roughly 20-30 mg of bulk tissue with the AllPrep DNA/RNA mini kit, without cell sorting. Surgical resection was performed in China between 2015 and March 2016 on about 5 patients with histopathologically diagnosed primary liver carcinoma. At the time of sampling, the patients had chronic HBV infection and had not received any treatment. Pieces of fresh tumor and adjacent tissue were cut in half, with one half kept in RNAlater at -80 degrees C and the other half sent for histology. Via the germline V gene, CDR1 is SGHNT and CDR2 YENEEA. The CDR3 measures 16 amino acids from cysteine to phenylalanine. As regards this clonotype: No antigen is known for it. It is unclear where the CDR3 begins or ends on the DNA, so no DNA is shown, and the CDR3 is as TCRdb lists it.

Using a constant-region primer and ProtoScript II reverse transcriptase, TCRbeta-specific cDNA was reverse-transcribed from 400 to 550 ng total RNA. Construction of the TCRbeta libraries relied on three nested rounds of multiplex PCR, following a slightly modified ARM-PCR procedure. Each of the first two PCR rounds ran for about 11 cycles using multiplex TRBV1-TRBV30 forward primers together with a Cbeta reverse primer. A final 25-cycle PCR with Deep VentR polymerase added sample barcodes and Illumina adapters. Amplicons of 200-500 bp were gel-purified with a QIAquick gel extraction kit before sequencing. The TCRbeta amplicons were sequenced with 250-bp paired-end reads on an Illumina HiSeq 2500. In the authors' own workflow: Trimmomatic v0.33 was used to quality-trim the reads, and FLASH v1.2.11 was used to merge paired reads so that full CDR3 sequences could be recovered. MiGEC v1.2.1b assigned V, D and J germline segments to the rearranged TCRbeta sequences. Clonotype statistics and Shannon-Wiener diversity indices were computed with VDJtools v1.0.0. Except for diversity analysis, only the 250 most abundant clonotypes of each sample were used in subsequent analyses to reduce sampling bias. TCRdb reprocessing: public reads trimmed at Q25 with fastp, clones called with MiXCR, in-frame beta chains kept. Every entry covers one CDR3 protein and lists the most common genes and DNA from its rows. Clone size and V and J calls follow TCRdb, not the original study. The sample yields 90,000 to 150,000 distinct CDR3 sequences; under 70% were counted once. The top ten clones comprise over 6.5% of the sample.

Sequences were obtained from tumor-adjacent normal liver tissue. The sequence was obtained from a woman in her fifties or sixties with primary liver carcinoma and hepatitis B virus infection. Recombination linked TRBV11-3 to TRBJ2-5; TRBD1, the table's D call, was not compared with the DNA. The CDR3 here reads CASRLVGTGIVETQYF.